Shown below are 32 T cell receptor beta chains from a single sample sequenced in a study of early T cells in non-severe SARS-CoV-2 infection. MiXCR was run by TCRdb on the 5' RACE reads, yielding one entry per CDR3 protein. The profile covers about 57,000 distinct CDR3 sequences, with around 13% appearing a single time and approximately 4.7% taken by the ten largest. Sequencing was carried out using whole blood. The receptor source for this set is an adult who was a healthcare worker with PCR-confirmed SARS-CoV-2 infection or an uninfected control (not recorded which).

The chain joins TRBV7-9 to TRBJ2-5; D unresolved. Trimming removed 5 bases from V and 0 bases from J, with 10 bases in between. Germline V gene data show CDR1 as SEHNR and CDR2 as FQNEAQ (reference sequence). The CDR3 totals 14 residues. CDR3 sequence: CASSKTENQETQYF. The CDR3 DNA reads TGTGCCAGCAGCAAAACTGAAAACCAAGAGACCCAGTACTTC.

This clonotype appeared many times. The rearrangement uses TRBV7-3 and TRBJ2-1; 9 nucleotides align to TRBD2. Unmatched junction bases numbered 8, after V lost 2 bases and J lost 9 bases. This CDR3 has 15 residues. The V gene's germline CDR1 is SGHTA and CDR2 FQGTGA. The CDR3 is CASSLLAGLSSEQFF. In DNA, the CDR3 is TGTGCCAGCAGCTTACTAGCGGGACTAAGCTCTGAGCAGTTCTTC. Together with reference TRBV7-3 and TRBJ2-1, the CDR3 gives the full variable domain: GAGVSQTPSNKVTEKGKYVELRCDPISGHTALYWYRQSLGQGPEFLIYFQGTGAADDSGLPNDRFFAVRPEGSVSTLKIQRTERGDSAVYLCASSLLAGLSSEQFFGPGTRLTVL.

This clonotype was recorded many times. The chain couples TRBV30 to TRBJ1-3; tentative D call: TRBD1 (5 bases). The CDR3 sequence is 18 residues long. Germline V lookup: CDR1 GTSNPN, CDR2 SVGIG (reference sequence). Trimming took 0 bases from V and 0 from J, leaving 18 bases between them. The CDR3 sequence is CAWSVAGVGRSSGNTIYF. CDR3 bases: TGTGCCTGGAGTGTAGCGGGGGTCGGCAGGTCCTCTGGAAACACCATATATTTT.

This clonotype was observed many times. V usage is TRBV7-2 and J usage is TRBJ2-3, with 11 bases that match TRBD2. The germline V gene has CDR1 SGHTA and CDR2 FQGNSA. J was trimmed by 5 bases and V by 4 bases; bases with no gene match: 8. This CDR3 has 16 residues. The CDR3 coding sequence is TGTGCCAGCAGCTCCCATAGCGGGGGGGGAGGAGATACGCAGTATTTT. It is translated as CASSSHSGGGGDTQYF.

This clonotype appeared a few times. J is TRBJ2-1 and V is TRBV7-2, with D possibly matching TRBD2 (6 bases). Germline V gene data show CDR1 as SGHTA and CDR2 as FQGNSA. V lost 3 bases to trimming and J lost 9 bases, with 12 bases between them. The CDR3 has 13 residues. CDR3 bases: TGTGCCAGCAGCTTCGGGACTCCCAGTGAGCAGTTCTTC. Protein product: CASSFGTPSEQFF.

There are many counts of this clonotype. V is TRBV4-1 and J is TRBJ1-5, with D hard to call. Deletions cut 1 base from V and 9 bases from J, with 16 bases between. The CDR3 loop spans 15 amino acids. Germline CDR1 is MGHRA and CDR2 is YSYEKL. Written as DNA, the CDR3 is TGCGCCAGCAGCCAAGTCGAGGGCGGTCTCGGGCCCCAGCATTTT. It is translated as CASSQVEGGLGPQHF.

This clonotype was detected many times. The V and J genes are TRBV5-1 and TRBJ2-4; no clear D gene. The V and J ends lost 0 bases and 2 bases respectively, with 9 bases between them. The CDR3 has 15 amino acids. Germline values: CDR1 SGHRS, CDR2 YFSETQ. CDR3 coding DNA: TGCGCCAGCAGCTTGGTCCCGGGTACCAAAAACATTCAGTACTTC. This gives the protein CASSLVPGTKNIQYF. Together with reference TRBV5-1 and TRBJ2-4, the CDR3 gives the full variable domain: KAGVTQTPRYLIKTRGQQVTLSCSPISGHRSVSWYQQTPGQGLQFLFEYFSETQRNKGNFPGRFSGRQFSNSRSEMNVSTLELGDSALYLCASSLVPGTKNIQYFGAGTRLSVL.

This clonotype was counted a few times. This chain joins TRBV10-3 and TRBJ1-1; tentatively, D is TRBD1 (5 bases). This CDR3 region has 13 residues. The germline CDR1 and CDR2 sequences are ENHRY and SYGVKD. V lost 3 bases and J 4 bases, leaving 9 bases between the germline ends. The CDR3: CAISERRGTEAFF. CDR3 coding DNA: TGTGCCATCAGTGAAAGGAGGGGCACTGAAGCTTTCTTT.

This clonotype was counted ten times or more. The chain links TRBV27 to TRBJ1-1; TRBD1 agrees at 7 bases. This CDR3 has 14 residues. With V trimmed by 9 bases and J by 4 bases, 11 bases remained unmatched. Germline V gene lookup returns CDR1 MNHEY and CDR2 SMNVEV (reference sequence). CDR3 sequence: CASRAGGVFTEAFF. The CDR3 DNA is TGTGCCAGTCGAGCAGGGGGAGTTTTCACTGAAGCTTTCTTT.

This clonotype was recorded many times. CDR3 amino acids: CASSQGGREFDEQFF. CDR3 bases: TGTGCCAGCAGCCAGGGGGGCAGGGAGTTCGATGAGCAGTTCTTC. The chain carries TRBV4-2 and TRBJ2-1; the D gene could be TRBD1 or TRBD2 (6 bases each). Germline lookup yields CDR1 LGHNA and CDR2 YNFKEQ. The germline V and J ends were trimmed by 3 bases and 8 bases, with 17 bases remaining between them. CDR3 length equals 15 residues.

This clonotype was recorded at least ten times. The chain combines TRBV20-1 with TRBJ2-7; D not certain. The germline CDR1 and CDR2 sequences are DFQATT and SNEGSKA (reference sequence). V shed 3 bases and J shed 3 bases, with 18 bases lying between them. The CDR3 extends over 15 amino acids. DNA of the CDR3: TGCAGTGCTAGGCCGATCCGGTCACCTTACTACGAGCAGTACTTC. Encoded protein: CSARPIRSPYYEQYF.

The table lists this clonotype with many counts. The CDR3 is CAISEAPRETASYNEQFF. CDR3 nucleotide sequence: TGTGCCATCAGTGAGGCCCCCCGTGAGACAGCCTCCTACAATGAGCAGTTCTTC. The chain has TRBV10-3 and TRBJ2-1; maybe TRBD1 (5 bases). V was trimmed by 2 bases and J by 0 bases, leaving 17 bases between them. CDR1 is ENHRY and CDR2 is SYGVKD in the germline V gene. The length of the CDR3 is 18 residues.

The rearrangement uses TRBV12-5 and TRBJ1-1, with D uncertain. The CDR3 runs 12 residues. The V gene lost 9 bases and the J gene lost 4 bases, with 12 bases spanning the gap. The V gene's germline CDR1 is LGHNT and CDR2 FRNRAP. CDR3 nucleotide sequence: TGTGCTAGCGGTCGATGGGTCACTGAAGCTTTCTTT. Amino acids: CASGRWVTEAFF.

This clonotype was recorded at least ten times. The chain couples TRBV12-3 or TRBV12-4 to TRBJ1-5; possible D gene TRBD1, 6 bases. This CDR3 comprises 15 residues. V lost 6 bases and J lost 3, with 15 bases in between. Written as DNA, the CDR3 is TGTGCCAGCAGACTAGGAACAGGGCCCAATCAGCCCCAGCATTTT. It translates to CASRLGTGPNQPQHF.

There are many counts of this clonotype. The chain carries TRBV5-6 and TRBJ1-1; D remains unclear. The CDR3 is 13 residues long. Per the germline V gene, CDR1 is SGHDT and CDR2 is YYEEEE. V was cut by 1 base and J by 4 bases, with 8 bases left in between. As DNA, the CDR3 is TGTGCCAGCAGCTTGCTAGGAGGCACTGAAGCTTTCTTT. It codes for CASSLLGGTEAFF.

This clonotype was detected only a few times. V gene TRBV7-8 combines with J gene TRBJ1-5; possible D gene TRBD1, 5 bases. The CDR3 runs to 14 residues. V was shortened by 6 bases and J by 0 bases, with 9 bases between the two germline ends. CDR1 SGHVS and CDR2 FQNEAQ come from the germline V gene. The CDR3 DNA follows: TGTGCCAGCAGTTGGGACGGTAGCAATCAGCCCCAGCATTTT. Its protein is CASSWDGSNQPQHF.

This clonotype was observed many times. V and J are TRBV6-5 and TRBJ1-2; D remains unclear. The germline CDR1 and CDR2 sequences are MNHEY and SVGAGI. The CDR3 extends over 11 amino acids. V lost 6 bases and J 4 bases, leaving 6 bases between the germline ends. The CDR3 bases are TGTGCCAGCAGCGGGTTCTATGGCTACACCTTC. It codes for CASSGFYGYTF.

This clonotype was counted ten times or more. The chain recombines TRBV3-1 with TRBJ2-5; D is unresolved. The CDR3 totals 12 residues. V gave up 0 bases and J gave up 5 bases, with 4 bases separating them. Germline CDR1 and CDR2: LGHDT and YNNKEL (reference sequence). CDR3 sequence (DNA): TGTGCCAGCAGCCAAGATATGGAGACCCAGTACTTC. It is translated as CASSQDMETQYF.

In its sample, this clonotype was seen many times. The chain links TRBV5-4 to TRBJ2-6, with a tentative D call TRBD1 (5 bases). The V gene lost 0 bases and the J gene lost 0 bases, with 10 bases spanning the gap. Per the germline V gene, CDR1 is SGHNT and CDR2 is YYREEE (reference sequence). CDR3 length: 17 amino acids. CDR3 DNA sequence: TGTGCCAGCAGCTTGGAAGTGACAGACTCTGGGGCCAACGTCCTGACTTTC. This sequence encodes CASSLEVTDSGANVLTF.

Only a few counts were recorded for this clonotype. V is TRBV12-3 or TRBV12-4 and J is TRBJ1-6; a possible D gene is TRBD1 (5 bases). With 8 bases removed from V and 7 bases from J, the gap between germline ends came to 21 bases. The CDR3 covers 16 residues. CDR3 DNA sequence: TGTGCCAGCTTACCAGGGCTACCGGCTGCAAATTCACCCCTCCACTTT. Its translation is CASLPGLPAANSPLHF.

This clonotype showed up just a few times. The chain couples TRBV11-2 to TRBJ1-5, with a possible D match to TRBD1 (6 bases). With 5 bases removed from V and 2 bases from J, the gap between germline ends came to 13 bases. The CDR3 runs 15 residues. CDR1 SGHAT and CDR2 FQNNGV come from the germline V gene. The CDR3 loop is CASSPQGWGNQPQHF. The CDR3 region has the DNA TGTGCCAGCAGCCCGCAGGGGTGGGGCAATCAGCCCCAGCATTTT.

The sample holds a few counts of this clonotype. The V gene is TRBV12-3 or TRBV12-4, the J gene TRBJ2-2; the match to TRBD2 covers 7 bases. With V trimmed by 0 bases and J by 4 bases, 2 bases remained unmatched. The CDR3 covers 15 residues. The CDR3 DNA reads TGTGCCAGCAGTTTAGCGGGGGGGATCACCGGGGAGCTGTTTTTT. Its protein is CASSLAGGITGELFF.

This clonotype was recorded at least ten times. The chain has TRBV2 and TRBJ1-2; no clear D. Trimming removed 0 bases from V and 8 bases from J, with 7 bases in between. The CDR3 is 12 amino acids. The V gene's germline CDR1 is SNHLY and CDR2 FYNNEI. In nucleotides, the CDR3 is TGTGCCAGCAGTGAAGCGCTTTCGGGCTACACCTTC. This sequence encodes CASSEALSGYTF.

This chain joins TRBV7-2 and TRBJ1-4; D call uncertain. Trimming stripped 5 bases from V and 0 bases from J, with 10 bases between. Germline CDR1 reads SGHTA; CDR2 reads FQGNSA. The CDR3 runs 15 residues. CDR3 amino acids: CASSPERATNEKLFF. The CDR3 DNA reads as TGTGCCAGCAGCCCCGAGCGGGCAACTAATGAAAAACTGTTTTTT.

The chain combines TRBV7-9 with TRBJ1-5, with D possibly TRBD1 on 6 matching bases. The CDR3 consists of 14 residues. Trimming took off 5 bases at V and 3 bases at J, with 11 bases between the two ends. Germline V gene lookup returns CDR1 SEHNR and CDR2 FQNEAQ (reference sequence). CDR3: CASSPDSFNQPQHF. CDR3 sequence (DNA): TGTGCCAGCAGCCCGGACAGCTTCAATCAGCCCCAGCATTTT.

This chain joins TRBV30 and TRBJ1-1; TRBD1 agrees at 8 bases. This CDR3 has 13 amino acids. V was pared by 2 bases and J by 5 bases, with 4 bases of the junction left unmatched. The germline gives CDR1 GTSNPN, CDR2 SVGIG (reference sequence). CDR3: CAWSTGGRTEAFF. CDR3 in DNA: TGTGCCTGGAGTACAGGGGGAAGGACTGAAGCTTTCTTT.

This clonotype was detected many times. V and J are TRBV2 and TRBJ2-1, with TRBD1 matching 8 bases. This CDR3 spans 16 amino acids. Germline assignment: CDR1 SNHLY and CDR2 FYNNEI. V trimming: 6 bases; J trimming: 0 bases; junction bases outside the gene matches: 7. CDR3 amino acids: CASRSQGAPSYNEQFF. CDR3 DNA sequence: TGTGCCAGCAGGAGCCAGGGGGCACCCTCCTACAATGAGCAGTTCTTC.

The rearrangement joins TRBV6-2 or TRBV6-3 to TRBJ2-7; D ambiguous. Trimming stripped 2 bases from V and 0 bases from J, with 5 bases between. CDR1 is MNHEY, CDR2 SVGEGT, per germline. This CDR3 is built from 13 residues. CDR3 sequence: CASSYVDSYEQYF. In DNA form, the CDR3 reads TGTGCCAGCAGTTACGTGGACTCCTACGAGCAGTACTTC.

This clonotype showed up many times. CDR3 sequence (DNA): TGCGCCAGCAGCCCAGGGCGAATGGGACCGAACACTGAAGCTTTCTTT. Its protein product is CASSPGRMGPNTEAFF. The gene calls are TRBV5-1 and TRBJ1-1, with a possible D match to TRBD1 (5 bases). The germline gives CDR1 SGHRS, CDR2 YFSETQ. V lost 4 bases to trimming and J lost 1 base, with 17 bases between them. CDR3 size: 16 residues. Looking up the rest from reference TRBV5-1 and TRBJ1-1 gives the full variable domain: KAGVTQTPRYLIKTRGQQVTLSCSPISGHRSVSWYQQTPGQGLQFLFEYFSETQRNKGNFPGRFSGRQFSNSRSEMNVSTLELGDSALYLCASSPGRMGPNTEAFFGQGTRLTVV.

In this sample, this clonotype turned up many times. The chain employs TRBV7-3 and TRBJ2-7, with 10 bases lining up with TRBD2. CDR3 size: 15 residues. The V and J ends lost 5 bases and 0 bases, in that order; junction bases with no gene match: 4. Looked up from germline, CDR1 is SGHTA and CDR2 is FQGTGA. The CDR3 region is CASSLLAGSSYEQYF. In nucleotides, the CDR3 is TGTGCCAGCAGCCTACTAGCGGGGAGCTCCTACGAGCAGTACTTC.

Note on this clonotype: A read error may account for a junction end that differs from germline. The rearrangement links TRBV7-7 to TRBJ2-3; D not certain. This CDR3 has 15 amino acids. Per the germline V gene, CDR1 is SSHAT and CDR2 is FNYEAQ (reference sequence). This CDR3 is CASSLIGSQADTQYF. CDR3 nucleotide sequence: TGTGCTAGCAGCTTAATAGGCTCTCAGGCAGATACGCAGTATTTT.

This clonotype occurred a few times. The chain uses TRBV20-1 and TRBJ2-3, with 11 bases identical to TRBD2. This CDR3 is 15 amino acids long. Germline V gives CDR1 DFQATT, CDR2 SNEGSKA (reference sequence). Trimming at V came to 1 base and at J to 2 bases, leaving 2 bases not matched to a gene. CDR3 region: CSARVLAGVTDTQYF. The CDR3 region has the DNA TGCAGTGCTAGAGTACTAGCGGGAGTCACAGATACGCAGTATTTT.